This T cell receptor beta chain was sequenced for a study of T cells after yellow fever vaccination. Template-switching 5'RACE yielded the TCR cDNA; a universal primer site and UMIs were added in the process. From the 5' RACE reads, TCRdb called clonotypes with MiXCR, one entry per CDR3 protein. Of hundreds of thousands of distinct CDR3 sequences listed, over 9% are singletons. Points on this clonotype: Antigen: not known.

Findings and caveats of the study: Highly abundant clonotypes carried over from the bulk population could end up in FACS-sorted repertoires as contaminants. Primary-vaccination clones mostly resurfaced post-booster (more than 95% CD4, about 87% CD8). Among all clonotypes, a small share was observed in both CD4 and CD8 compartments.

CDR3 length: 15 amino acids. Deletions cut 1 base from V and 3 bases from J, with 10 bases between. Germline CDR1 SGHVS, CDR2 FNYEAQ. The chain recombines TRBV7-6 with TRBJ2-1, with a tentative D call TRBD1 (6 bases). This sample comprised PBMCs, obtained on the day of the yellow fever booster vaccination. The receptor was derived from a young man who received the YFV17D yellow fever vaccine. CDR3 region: CASSLVGARYNEQFF. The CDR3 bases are TGTGCCAGCAGCTTAGTGGGGGCACGCTACAATGAGCAGTTCTTC. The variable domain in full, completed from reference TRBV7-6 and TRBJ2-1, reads GAGVSQSPRYKVTKRGQDVALRCDPISGHVSLYWYRQALGQGPEFLTYFNYEAQQDKSGLPNDRFSAERPEGSISTLTIQRTEQRDSAMYRCASSLVGARYNEQFFGPGTRLTVL.